A single sample is the source of the 28 T cell receptor beta chains below, sequenced in a study of Graves' ophthalmopathy and Graves' hyperthyroidism. The authors amplified TCR beta CDR3 regions from RNA transcripts. Second-round multiplex PCR came after first-round RT-PCR with HTBI primers. In TCRdb, the multiplex PCR reads were re-called with MiXCR into one record per CDR3 protein. The sample has 500,000 to 700,000 distinct CDR3 sequences; under 45% are singletons. The sample taken for sequencing was peripheral blood or thyroid tissue (not recorded which). All receptors derive from an adult man with Graves' hyperthyroidism.

The chain carries TRBV2 and TRBJ1-5; a weak D match, TRBD1 (5 bases). Trimming stripped 10 bases from V and 0 bases from J, with 19 bases between. Germline assignment: CDR1 SNHLY and CDR2 FYNNEI. The CDR3 is made up of 16 amino acids. CDR3 residues: CATTTTPGNSNQPQHF. The CDR3 nucleotides are TGTGCCACCACAACCACGCCAGGGAATAGCAATCAGCCCCAGCATTTT.

This clonotype was counted only a few times. This chain links TRBV7-8 with TRBJ2-7, with 7 positions matching TRBD2. Germline values: CDR1 SGHVS, CDR2 FQNEAQ. CDR3 size: 16 residues. With 1 base clipped from V and 1 base from J, the junction kept 7 bases outside the gene matches. Written as DNA, the CDR3 is TGTGCCAGCAGCTTAGGGGGGGGGGTTCTATCCTACGAGCAGTACTTC. It is translated as CASSLGGGVLSYEQYF.

The chain carries TRBV7-2 and TRBJ2-1, with D tentatively TRBD1 or TRBD2 (5 bases each). The CDR3 totals 14 residues. V lost 3 bases to trimming and J lost 2 bases, with 8 bases between them. CDR1 SGHTA and CDR2 FQGNSA come from the germline V gene. The CDR3 reads CASSFGATYNEQFF. CDR3 DNA sequence: TGTGCCAGCAGCTTCGGGGCGACCTACAATGAGCAGTTCTTC.

The sample holds many counts of this clonotype. The chain recombines TRBV7-6 with TRBJ2-1; no definite D call. Trimming removed 1 base from V and 2 bases from J, with 3 bases in between. This CDR3 contains 13 residues. In germline, CDR1 is SGHVS, CDR2 FNYEAQ. The CDR3 reads CASSLDAYNEQFF. The CDR3 nucleotides read TGTGCCAGCAGCTTAGATGCCTACAATGAGCAGTTCTTC.

This rearrangement joins TRBV9 to TRBJ1-2, with a possible D match to TRBD1 (6 bases). Germline V CDR1 and CDR2: SGDLS, YYNGEE. The CDR3 consists of 14 residues. V gave up 3 bases and J gave up 4 bases, with 13 bases separating them. The DNA of the CDR3 is TGTGCCAGCAGCGAACGGGTGGACAGCTATGGCTACACCTTC. Translation gives CASSERVDSYGYTF.

This clonotype has a count of ten or more. V and J are TRBV29-1 and TRBJ1-1; a weak D match, TRBD1 (6 bases). V lost 1 base to trimming and J lost 6 bases, with 18 bases between them. Germline values: CDR1 SQVTM, CDR2 ANQGSEA. The CDR3 spans 15 residues. The CDR3 region has the DNA TGCAGCGTTGAAGGGGGGCAGGGCTTCGTCGCTGAAGCTTTCTTT. Its translation is CSVEGGQGFVAEAFF.

The chain recombines TRBV19 with TRBJ2-7; D assignment may be TRBD1 or TRBD2 (5 bases each). The germline V gene encodes CDR1 LNHDA and CDR2 SQIVND (reference sequence). The V gene lost 2 bases and the J gene lost 3 bases, with 14 bases spanning the gap. There are 15 residues in the CDR3. Here the CDR3 reads CASSITLVGGYEQYF. The CDR3 DNA follows: TGTGCCAGTAGTATAACTCTAGTTGGGGGCTACGAGCAGTACTTC.

The genes are TRBV2 and TRBJ2-5; TRBD1 matches at 7 bases. The V and J ends lost 1 base and 2 bases, in that order; junction bases with no gene match: 4. Looked up from germline, CDR1 is SNHLY and CDR2 is FYNNEI. The CDR3 consists of 15 residues. CDR3 sequence (DNA): TGTGCCAGCAGTGAAGAGGGGACAGAGCAAGAGACCCAGTACTTC. It specifies CASSEEGTEQETQYF.

A few counts support this clonotype. The chain recombines TRBV7-2 with TRBJ1-1; no clear D. The CDR3 consists of 13 residues. Germline V gene sequence: CDR1 SGHTA, CDR2 FQGNSA. V was trimmed by 3 bases and J by 6 bases, leaving 11 bases between them. Here the CDR3 reads CASSLVGYPEAFF. The CDR3 nucleotides read TGTGCCAGCAGCTTGGTCGGGTACCCTGAAGCTTTCTTT.

A remark on this clonotype: This CDR3 fails to terminate in the conserved phenylalanine or tryptophan, so it likely reflects a read error. The DNA is left out, because the CDR3 cannot be placed on it with certainty; the CDR3 is given as TCRdb lists it. The genes are TRBV5-5 and TRBJ1-1; the table's D call of TRBD1 was not tested on the DNA. CDR1 and CDR2 (germline): SGHKS, YYEKEE (reference sequence). The CDR3 is 10 residues long, ends included. The CDR3: CASSVIHDPR.

The J gene is TRBJ2-7, the V gene TRBV9; either TRBD1 or TRBD2 may fit D (5 bases each). The CDR3 is 15 amino acids. Per the germline V gene, CDR1 is SGDLS and CDR2 is YYNGEE. V lost 4 bases, J lost 6 bases, and 20 bases lay in between. The CDR3 is CASSLADRGPGEQYF. CDR3 bases: TGTGCCAGCAGCTTGGCTGACAGAGGGCCTGGCGAGCAGTACTTC.

This clonotype was seen repeatedly, ten times or more. The chain joins TRBV11-2 to TRBJ2-7; maybe TRBD2 (5 bases). This CDR3 is 14 amino acids long. Germline-derived CDR1 and CDR2 are SGHAT and FQNNGV. The ends were cut back, 2 bases at V and 5 bases at J, with 13 bases in the middle. CDR3 coding DNA: TGTGCCAGCAGCTTAACCGGCCTCGGGGACGAGCAGTACTTC. This encodes CASSLTGLGDEQYF.

This clonotype was counted ten times or more. This rearrangement joins TRBV7-8 to TRBJ2-5; 7 bases are a match to TRBD1. The CDR3 covers 14 residues. V lost 3 bases and J lost 3; bases outside the gene matches: 4. Germline V CDR1 and CDR2: SGHVS, FQNEAQ. The CDR3 coding sequence is TGTGCCAGCAGCTTCGACAGGGTAGAAGAGACCCAGTACTTC. It codes for CASSFDRVEETQYF. Filled out from reference TRBV7-8 and TRBJ2-5, the complete variable domain reads GAGVSQSPRYKVAKRGQDVALRCDPISGHVSLFWYQQALGQGPEFLTYFQNEAQLDKSGLPSDRFFAERPEGSVSTLKIQRTQQEDSAVYLCASSFDRVEETQYFGPGTRLLVL.

This clonotype was picked up many times. This chain connects TRBV6-1 to TRBJ1-5; D is undetermined. Germline V lookup: CDR1 MNHNS, CDR2 SASEGT. Trimming took off 3 bases at V and 4 bases at J, with 10 bases between the two ends. There are 14 residues in the CDR3. In DNA, the CDR3 is TGTGCCAGCAGTGAGGTGGCCCAAAATCAGCCCCAGCATTTT. Translating gives CASSEVAQNQPQHF.

This clonotype was found a few times. The J gene is TRBJ1-2, the V gene TRBV5-4; TRBD1 matches 8 bases. V trimming: 2 bases; J trimming: 7 bases; junction bases outside the gene matches: 7. Germline CDR1 and CDR2: SGHNT and YYREEE (reference sequence). The CDR3 length is 14 residues. Here the CDR3 DNA reads TGTGCCAGCAGCTTATTTTCAGGGGGCGTTGGCTACACCTTC. It codes for CASSLFSGGVGYTF.

In this sample, this clonotype turned up many times. The chain carries TRBV7-6 and TRBJ1-2, with D perhaps TRBD1 (5 bases). Per the germline V gene, CDR1 is SGHVS and CDR2 is FNYEAQ. Trimming removed 5 bases from V and 0 bases from J, with 19 bases in between. The CDR3 sequence is 17 residues long. DNA of the CDR3: TGTGCCAGCAGCATTCTGAGGGCAGGGCAAACTAACTATGGCTACACCTTC. Amino acid sequence: CASSILRAGQTNYGYTF.

The V and J genes are TRBV20-1 and TRBJ2-5, with a tentative D call TRBD2 (5 bases). V lost 0 bases to trimming and J lost 1 base, with 6 bases between them. The V gene's germline CDR1 is DFQATT and CDR2 SNEGSKA (reference sequence). This CDR3 is 13 amino acids long. The CDR3 reads CSAREAGQETQYF. The DNA of the CDR3 is TGCAGTGCTAGAGAGGCGGGCCAAGAGACCCAGTACTTC.

This chain uses TRBV10-3 with TRBJ2-7, with 8 nucleotides matching TRBD1. V lost 11 bases to trimming and J lost 7 bases; unmatched junction nucleotides: 16. Germline V gene sequence: CDR1 ENHRY, CDR2 SYGVKD. The CDR3 contains 14 residues. The CDR3 DNA is TGTGCCTCCCATCAAGGGCAGGGGGCTGAGGAGCAGTACTTC. This codes for CASHQGQGAEEQYF.

This clonotype was observed once. V and J are TRBV19 and TRBJ1-1, with no clear D. The V end lost 8 bases, the J end lost 3 bases, and 10 bases lay between the germline ends. CDR3 size: 12 residues. Germline-derived CDR1 and CDR2 are LNHDA and SQIVND (reference sequence). The CDR3 DNA sequence: TGTGCCAGTTTATTGCTGGACACTGAAGCTTTCTTT. As protein: CASLLLDTEAFF.

There are many counts of this clonotype. V and J are TRBV28 and TRBJ1-1; D remains unclear. Germline assignment: CDR1 MDHEN and CDR2 SYDVKM. The V end was cut by 3 bases, the J end by 1 base, with 9 bases between. The CDR3 is 14 residues long. The CDR3 coding sequence is TGTGCCAGCAGTTTTGTGGGCTCGAACACTGAAGCTTTCTTT. Encoded protein: CASSFVGSNTEAFF.

This clonotype was detected ten times or more. V is TRBV11-2 and J is TRBJ2-2; D is uncertain. There are 13 residues in the CDR3. The V gene lost 1 base and the J gene lost 9 bases, with 9 bases spanning the gap. The germline V gene encodes CDR1 SGHAT and CDR2 FQNNGV. In DNA, the CDR3 is TGTGCCAGCAGCTTAGTATCATGGTGGGAGCTGTTTTTT. Amino acid sequence: CASSLVSWWELFF.

The chain carries TRBV12-3 or TRBV12-4 and TRBJ1-1; D might be TRBD1 (5 bases). V was shortened by 3 bases and J by 3 bases, with 14 bases between the two germline ends. The CDR3 runs to 15 residues. The CDR3 spells CASSFSGFGDTEAFF. The DNA of the CDR3 is TGTGCCAGCAGTTTTTCAGGGTTTGGGGACACTGAAGCTTTCTTT.

The chain links TRBV20-1 to TRBJ2-3, with D perhaps matching TRBD2 (8 bases). Deletions cut 4 bases from V and 5 bases from J, with 19 bases between. Looked up from germline, CDR1 is DFQATT and CDR2 is SNEGSKA (reference sequence). The CDR3 covers 15 residues. The DNA for the CDR3 is TGCAGTGCTACTCGGGACAGCGGGGGTAGAGATACGCAGTATTTT. Protein sequence: CSATRDSGGRDTQYF.

As to this clonotype: Mismatch with germline at one junction end may stem from a read error. The chain links TRBV3-1 to TRBJ1-1; tentatively, D is TRBD1 (5 bases). The CDR3 covers 15 residues. Germline assignment: CDR1 LGHDT and CDR2 YNNKEL (reference sequence). Written as DNA, the CDR3 is TGTGCCGGCAGCCAAGAGGTTGGGGACAACACTGAAGCTTTCTTT. This encodes CAGSQEVGDNTEAFF.

The chain recombines TRBV29-1 with TRBJ1-1; 7 bases align to TRBD1. J was trimmed by 0 bases and V by 6 bases; bases with no gene match: 7. Germline V gene sequence: CDR1 SQVTM, CDR2 ANQGSEA. There are 14 residues in the CDR3. Here the CDR3 reads CSVTQGNLNTEAFF. DNA for the CDR3: TGCAGCGTGACACAGGGGAACCTGAACACTGAAGCTTTCTTT.

The CDR3 protein is CASSAGDRVYEQYF. CDR3 coding DNA: TGTGCCAGCAGCGCCGGTGACAGGGTGTACGAGCAGTACTTC. The chain joins TRBV7-8 to TRBJ2-7; TRBD1 matches 7 bases. V shed 5 bases and J 4 bases; nucleotides not matched to a gene: 8. Germline CDR1 is SGHVS and CDR2 is FQNEAQ. CDR3 size: 14 residues.

Only a few counts were recorded for this clonotype. The J gene is TRBJ1-4, the V gene TRBV2, with 10 bases fitting TRBD1. Trimming at V came to 6 bases and at J to 5 bases, leaving 6 bases not matched to a gene. The CDR3 length is 15 residues. Germline lookup yields CDR1 SNHLY and CDR2 FYNNEI. The CDR3 here is CASRTADRGNEKLFF. The CDR3 nucleotides are TGTGCCAGCAGGACAGCGGACAGGGGGAATGAAAAACTGTTTTTT.

This clonotype was observed many times. J is TRBJ1-2 and V is TRBV7-8; TRBD1 is a possible D gene (5 bases). The V and J ends lost 1 base and 8 bases respectively, with 26 bases between them. This CDR3 spans 18 amino acids. Germline CDR1 and CDR2: SGHVS and FQNEAQ. In DNA form, the CDR3 reads TGTGCCAGCAGCTTAGGCTCTTTCCGGGACGCCGCACGAATGGGCTACACCTTC. This translates into CASSLGSFRDAARMGYTF.